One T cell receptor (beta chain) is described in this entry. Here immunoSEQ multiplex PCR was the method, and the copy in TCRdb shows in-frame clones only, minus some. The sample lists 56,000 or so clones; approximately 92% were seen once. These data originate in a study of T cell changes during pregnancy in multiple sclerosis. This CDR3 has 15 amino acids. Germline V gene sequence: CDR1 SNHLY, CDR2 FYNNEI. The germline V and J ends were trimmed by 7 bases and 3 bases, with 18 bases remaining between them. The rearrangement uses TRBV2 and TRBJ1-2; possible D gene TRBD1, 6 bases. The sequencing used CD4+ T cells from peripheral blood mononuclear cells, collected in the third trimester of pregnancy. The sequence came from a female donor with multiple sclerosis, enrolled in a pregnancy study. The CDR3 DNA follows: TGTGCCAGCAAGAGTGGGGGGGCCCGATACTATGGCTACACCTTC. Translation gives CASKSGGARYYGYTF.